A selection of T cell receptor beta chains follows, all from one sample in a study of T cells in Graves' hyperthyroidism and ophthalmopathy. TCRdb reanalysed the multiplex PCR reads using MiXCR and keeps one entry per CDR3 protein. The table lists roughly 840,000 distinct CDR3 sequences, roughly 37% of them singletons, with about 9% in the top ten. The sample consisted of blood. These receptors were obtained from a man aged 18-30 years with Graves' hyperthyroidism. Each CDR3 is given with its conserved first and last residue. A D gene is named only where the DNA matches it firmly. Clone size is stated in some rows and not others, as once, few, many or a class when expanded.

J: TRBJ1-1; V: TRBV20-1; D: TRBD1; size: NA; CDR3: CSVRTGRSEAFF; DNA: TGCAGTGTCAGGACAGGGCGGTCTGAAGCTTTCTTT
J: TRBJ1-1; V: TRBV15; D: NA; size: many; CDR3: CATSRDLGDEAFF; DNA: TGTGCCACCAGCAGAGATTTGGGTGATGAAGCTTTCTTT
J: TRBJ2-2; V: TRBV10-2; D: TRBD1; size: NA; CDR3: CASSYGQGLGGELFF; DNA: TGTGCCAGCAGTTACGGACAGGGTTTGGGCGGGGAGCTGTTTTTT
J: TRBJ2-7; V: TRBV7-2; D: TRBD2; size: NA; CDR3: CASSAGTSGVNEQYF; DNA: TGTGCCAGCAGCGCTGGGACTAGCGGGGTTAACGAGCAGTACTTC
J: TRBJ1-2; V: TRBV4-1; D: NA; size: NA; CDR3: CASSQDLGTSGYTF; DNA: TGCGCCAGCAGCCAAGATCTGGGGACGAGTGGCTACACCTTC
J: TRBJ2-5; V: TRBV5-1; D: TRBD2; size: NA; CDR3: CASSVGLAGIKETQYF; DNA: TGCGCCAGCAGCGTGGGACTAGCGGGGATCAAGGAGACCCAGTACTTC
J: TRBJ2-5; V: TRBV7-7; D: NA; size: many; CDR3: CASSLGSPASYQETQYF; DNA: TGTGCTAGCAGCTTAGGGTCTCCGGCTAGCTACCAAGAGACCCAGTACTTC
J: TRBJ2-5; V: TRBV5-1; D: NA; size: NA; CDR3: CASRLQGGPQETKYF; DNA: TGCGCCAGCCGATTACAGGGTGGGCCCCAAGAGACCAAGTACTTC
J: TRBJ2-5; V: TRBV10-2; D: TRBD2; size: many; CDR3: CASSASGGAVETQYF; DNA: TGCGCCAGCAGTGCTAGCGGGGGGGCCGTAGAGACCCAGTACTTC
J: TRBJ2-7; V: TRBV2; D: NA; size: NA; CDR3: CASSEVLAEGIYEQYF; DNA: TGTGCCAGCAGTGAAGTATTAGCTGAAGGGATCTACGAGCAGTACTTC
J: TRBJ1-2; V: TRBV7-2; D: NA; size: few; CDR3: CASSLALEGYTF; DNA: TGTGCCAGCAGCTTAGCGCTGGAGGGCTACACCTTC
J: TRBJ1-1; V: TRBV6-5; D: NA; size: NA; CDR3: CASSYGGKGNTEAFF; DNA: TGTGCCAGCAGTTACGGGGGGAAAGGGAACACTGAAGCTTTCTTT
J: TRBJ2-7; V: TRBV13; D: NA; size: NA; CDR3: CASSVGSGFSYEQYF; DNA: TGTGCCAGCAGCGTAGGGAGCGGGTTCTCCTACGAGCAGTACTTC
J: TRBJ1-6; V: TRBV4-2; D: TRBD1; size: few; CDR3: CASSQDGDRGRSPLHF; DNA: TGCGCCAGCAGCCAAGATGGCGACAGGGGGCGTTCACCCCTCCACTTT
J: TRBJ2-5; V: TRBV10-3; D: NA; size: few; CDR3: CAISGSRGAQETQYF; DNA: TGTGCCATCAGTGGGAGTCGAGGGGCCCAAGAGACCCAGTACTTC
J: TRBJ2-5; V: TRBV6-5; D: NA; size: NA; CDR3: CASSYSPRGKETQYF; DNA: TGTGCCAGCAGTTACTCGCCGAGGGGAAAAGAGACCCAGTACTTC
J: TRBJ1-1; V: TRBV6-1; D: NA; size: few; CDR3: CASSEASSVNTEAFF; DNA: TGTGCCAGCAGTGAAGCATCGTCGGTTAACACTGAAGCTTTCTTT
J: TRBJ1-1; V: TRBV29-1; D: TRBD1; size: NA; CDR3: CSAKTGDRISTEAFF; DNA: TGCAGCGCCAAGACAGGGGATAGGATAAGCACTGAAGCTTTCTTT
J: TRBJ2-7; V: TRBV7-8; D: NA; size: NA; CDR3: CASSPGQHNEQYF; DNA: TGTGCCAGCAGCCCAGGACAGCACAACGAGCAGTACTTC
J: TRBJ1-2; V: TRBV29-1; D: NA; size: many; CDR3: CSAQEDNYGYTF; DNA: TGCAGCGCTCAAGAGGACAACTATGGCTACACCTTC
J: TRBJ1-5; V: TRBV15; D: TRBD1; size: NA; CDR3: CATSTGQDVAGEPQHF; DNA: TGTGCCACCAGCACGGGACAGGACGTAGCCGGGGAGCCCCAGCATTTT
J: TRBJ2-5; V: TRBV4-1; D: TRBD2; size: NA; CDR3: CASSQGGLAGGMDETQYF; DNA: TGCGCCAGCAGCCAGGGGGGACTAGCGGGAGGGATGGATGAGACCCAGTACTTC
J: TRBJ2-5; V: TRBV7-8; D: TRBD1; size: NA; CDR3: CASSSTGTVEETQYF; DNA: TGTGCCAGCAGCTCGACAGGGACGGTCGAAGAGACCCAGTACTTC
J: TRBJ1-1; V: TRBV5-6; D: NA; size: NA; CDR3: CASSYIRGGEAFF; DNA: TGTGCCAGCAGTTACATCCGGGGGGGGGAAGCTTTCTTT
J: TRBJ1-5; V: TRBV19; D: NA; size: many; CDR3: CATRQGNQPQHF; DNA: TGTGCCACCAGGCAGGGGAATCAGCCCCAGCATTTT
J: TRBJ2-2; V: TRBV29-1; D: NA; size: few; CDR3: CSVGGSTGELFF; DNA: TGCAGCGTCGGGGGATCAACCGGGGAGCTGTTTTTT
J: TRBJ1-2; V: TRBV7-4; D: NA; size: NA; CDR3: CASSSAPYGYTF; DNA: TGTGCCAGCAGCTCAGCTCCTTATGGCTACACCTTC
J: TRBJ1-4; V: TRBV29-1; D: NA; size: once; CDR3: CSSLREREKLFF; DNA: TGCAGCAGCTTGAGGGAGAGAGAAAAACTGTTTTTT
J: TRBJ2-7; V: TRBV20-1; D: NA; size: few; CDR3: CSARGREMAEQYF; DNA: TGCAGTGCTAGAGGCAGGGAGATGGCCGAGCAGTACTTC
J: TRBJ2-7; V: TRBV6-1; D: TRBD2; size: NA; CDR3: CASRAGTIYEQYF; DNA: TGTGCCAGCAGAGCGGGGACGATATACGAGCAGTACTTC
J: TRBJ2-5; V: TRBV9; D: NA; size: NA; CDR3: CASSVGGQRETQYF; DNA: TGTGCCAGCAGCGTGGGGGGACAGCGGGAGACCCAGTACTTC
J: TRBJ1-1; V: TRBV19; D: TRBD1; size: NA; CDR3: CASSIIGVGRGSEAFF; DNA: TGTGCCAGTAGTATAATTGGTGTCGGCAGGGGGTCTGAAGCTTTCTTT
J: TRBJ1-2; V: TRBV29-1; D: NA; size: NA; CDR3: CSVGAEEGYTF; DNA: TGCAGCGTTGGTGCGGAGGAGGGCTACACCTTC
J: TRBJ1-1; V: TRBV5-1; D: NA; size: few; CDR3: CASSSLTRARKAFF; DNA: TGCGCCAGCAGCTCACTCACGCGGGCGAGGAAAGCTTTCTTT
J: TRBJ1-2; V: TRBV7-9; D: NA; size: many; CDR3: CASSLEARDAIYGYTF; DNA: TGTGCCAGCAGCTTAGAGGCCCGTGACGCAATCTATGGCTACACCTTC
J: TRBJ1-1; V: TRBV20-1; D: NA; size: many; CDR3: CSAIEGLAAFF; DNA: TGCAGTGCTATCGAGGGGCTCGCGGCTTTCTTT
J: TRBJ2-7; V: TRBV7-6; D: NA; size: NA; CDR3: CTSSETETSYEQYF; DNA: TGTACCAGCAGCGAGACCGAGACCTCCTACGAGCAGTACTTC
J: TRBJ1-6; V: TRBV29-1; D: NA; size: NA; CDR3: CSAGNSNNSPLHF; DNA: TGCAGCGCCGGGAACAGCAATAATTCACCCCTCCACTTT